The clone carrying this TCR beta chain was seen just once. Sequencing was performed with immunoSEQ multiplex PCR; in TCRdb, only in-frame clones are kept and a portion is missing. This table has tens of thousands of clones, 90% to 95% appearing once. The sample comes from a study of control samples from healthy donors and cancer patients. CDR3 length: 15 amino acids. V shed 3 bases, J shed 6 bases, and the junction held 10 bases outside the gene matches. CDR1 is SGDLS and CDR2 is YYNGEE in the germline V gene. The source of this sequence is a woman aged 25 to 39 in good health. The V and J genes are TRBV9 and TRBJ2-7, with TRBD2 identical over 9 bases. What was sequenced was blood. CDR3: CASSAAGTSLSEQYF. The CDR3 DNA follows: TGTGCCAGCAGCGCCGCCGGGACTAGCCTCTCCGAGCAGTACTTC.